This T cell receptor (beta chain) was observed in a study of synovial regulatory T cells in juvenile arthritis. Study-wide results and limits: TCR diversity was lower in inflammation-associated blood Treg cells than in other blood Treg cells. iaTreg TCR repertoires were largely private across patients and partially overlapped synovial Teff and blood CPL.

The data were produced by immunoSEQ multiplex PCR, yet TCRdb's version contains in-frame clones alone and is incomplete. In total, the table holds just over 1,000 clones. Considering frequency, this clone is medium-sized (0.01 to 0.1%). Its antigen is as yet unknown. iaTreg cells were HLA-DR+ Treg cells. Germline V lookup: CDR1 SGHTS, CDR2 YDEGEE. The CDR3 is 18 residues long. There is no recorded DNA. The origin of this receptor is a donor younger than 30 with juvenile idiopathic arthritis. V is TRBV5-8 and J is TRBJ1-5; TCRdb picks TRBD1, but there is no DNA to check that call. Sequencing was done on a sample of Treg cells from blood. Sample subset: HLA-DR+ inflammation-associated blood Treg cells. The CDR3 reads CASSLAWAPTLSNQPQHF.